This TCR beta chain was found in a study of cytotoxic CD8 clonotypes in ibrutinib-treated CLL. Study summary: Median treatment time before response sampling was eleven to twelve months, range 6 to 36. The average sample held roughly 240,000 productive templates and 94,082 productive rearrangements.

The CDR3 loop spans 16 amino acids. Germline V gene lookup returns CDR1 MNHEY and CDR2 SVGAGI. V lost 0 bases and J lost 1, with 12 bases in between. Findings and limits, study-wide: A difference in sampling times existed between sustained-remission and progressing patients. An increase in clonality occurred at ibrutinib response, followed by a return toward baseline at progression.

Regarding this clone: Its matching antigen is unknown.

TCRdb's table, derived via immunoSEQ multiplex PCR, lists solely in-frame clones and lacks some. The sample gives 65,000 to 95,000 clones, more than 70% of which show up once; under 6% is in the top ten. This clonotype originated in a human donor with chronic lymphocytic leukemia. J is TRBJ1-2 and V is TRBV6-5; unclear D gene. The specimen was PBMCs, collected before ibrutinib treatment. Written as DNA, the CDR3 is TGTGCCAGCAGTTACTCTAGGGCAGGCCATAACTATGGCTACACCTTC. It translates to CASSYSRAGHNYGYTF.